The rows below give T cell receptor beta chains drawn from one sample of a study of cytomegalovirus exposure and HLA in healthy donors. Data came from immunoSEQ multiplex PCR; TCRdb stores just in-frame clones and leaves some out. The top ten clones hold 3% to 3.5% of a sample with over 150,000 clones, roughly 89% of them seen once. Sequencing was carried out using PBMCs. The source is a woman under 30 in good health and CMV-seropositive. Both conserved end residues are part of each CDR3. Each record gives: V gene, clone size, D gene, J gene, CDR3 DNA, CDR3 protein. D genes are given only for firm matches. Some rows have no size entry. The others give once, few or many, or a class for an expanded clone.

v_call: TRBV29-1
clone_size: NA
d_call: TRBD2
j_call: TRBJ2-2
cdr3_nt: TGCAGCGTCTCGGGACTAGCAGCGAACACCGGGGAGCTGTTTTTT
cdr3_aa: CSVSGLAANTGELFF

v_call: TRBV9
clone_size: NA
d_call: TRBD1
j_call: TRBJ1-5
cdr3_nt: TGTGCCAGCAGCGCCCAGGGGGATTTTCAGCCCCAGCATTTT
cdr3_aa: CASSAQGDFQPQHF

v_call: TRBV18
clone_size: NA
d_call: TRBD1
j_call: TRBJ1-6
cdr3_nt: TGTGCCAGCTCACCCGGACAGGGGAATAATTCACCCCTCCACTTT
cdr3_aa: CASSPGQGNNSPLHF

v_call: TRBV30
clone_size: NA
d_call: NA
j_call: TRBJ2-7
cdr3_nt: TGTGCCTGGAGTGTAGGCGGAGAGCAGTACTTC
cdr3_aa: CAWSVGGEQYF

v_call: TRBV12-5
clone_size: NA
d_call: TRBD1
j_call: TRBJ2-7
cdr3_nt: TGTGCTAGTGGTTTGGTGACAGGGGGAGAGCAGTACTTC
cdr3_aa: CASGLVTGGEQYF

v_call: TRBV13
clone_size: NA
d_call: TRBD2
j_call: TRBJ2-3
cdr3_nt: TGTGCCAGCAGCCCCTCAACTAGCGGGGGCGACACAGATACGCAGTATTTT
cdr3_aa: CASSPSTSGGDTDTQYF

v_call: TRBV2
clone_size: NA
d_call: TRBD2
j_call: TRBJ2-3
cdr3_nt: TGTGCCAGCAAGAGGAGCGGGGGGTTAGATACGCAGTATTTT
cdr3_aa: CASKRSGGLDTQYF

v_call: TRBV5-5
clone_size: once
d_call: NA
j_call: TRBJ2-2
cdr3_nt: TGTGCCAGCAGCTTGGTTGGGACAACCACCGGGGAGCTGTTTTTT
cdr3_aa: CASSLVGTTTGELFF

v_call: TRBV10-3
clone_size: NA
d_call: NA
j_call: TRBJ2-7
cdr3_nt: TGTGCCATCAGTGAGTCTGGGCCCTACGAGCAGTACTTC
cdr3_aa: CAISESGPYEQYF

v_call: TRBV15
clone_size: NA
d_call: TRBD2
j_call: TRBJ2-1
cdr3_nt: TGTGCCACCAGCAGAGAAATGTTGAGGACTAGCCAACAATACAATGAGCAGTTCTTC
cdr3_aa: CATSREMLRTSQQYNEQFF

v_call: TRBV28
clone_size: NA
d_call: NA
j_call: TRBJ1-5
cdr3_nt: TGTGCCAGCAGTTTAGCAGGGTCCAGTAATCAGCCCCAGCATTTT
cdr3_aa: CASSLAGSSNQPQHF

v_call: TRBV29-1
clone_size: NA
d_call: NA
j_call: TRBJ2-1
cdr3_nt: TGCAGCGTTCACAGGTTTTACAATGAGCAGTTCTTC
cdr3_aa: CSVHRFYNEQFF

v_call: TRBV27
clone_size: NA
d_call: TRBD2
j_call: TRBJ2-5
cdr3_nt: TGTGCCAGCAGCTCCCTAGCGGGGGGGCCGAAGACCCAGTACTTC
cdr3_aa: CASSSLAGGPKTQYF

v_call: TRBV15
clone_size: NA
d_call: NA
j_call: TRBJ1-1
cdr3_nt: TGTGCCACCAGCAGAGGAGGGTCCAACACTGAAGCTTTCTTT
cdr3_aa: CATSRGGSNTEAFF

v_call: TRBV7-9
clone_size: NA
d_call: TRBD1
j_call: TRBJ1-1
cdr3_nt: TGTGCCAGCAGACGACAGGGGGCCACTGAAGCTTTCTTT
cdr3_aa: CASRRQGATEAFF

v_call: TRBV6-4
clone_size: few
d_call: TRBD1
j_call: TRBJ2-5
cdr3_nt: TGTGCCAGCAGTGTAAAACAGGGGGCTCGAGAGACCCAGTACTTC
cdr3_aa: CASSVKQGARETQYF

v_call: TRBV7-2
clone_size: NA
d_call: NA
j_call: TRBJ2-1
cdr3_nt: TGTGCCAGCAGGTCAGGGGTGGGCAATGAGCAGTTCTTC
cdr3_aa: CASRSGVGNEQFF

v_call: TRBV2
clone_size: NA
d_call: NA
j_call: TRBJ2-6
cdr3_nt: TGTGCCAGCAGTGAGCGACTTAGCCCTGGGGCCAACGTCCTGACTTTC
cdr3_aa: CASSERLSPGANVLTF

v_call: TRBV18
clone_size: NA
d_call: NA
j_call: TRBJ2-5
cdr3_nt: TGTGCCAGCTCACCGGGGGGAGAGACCCAGTACTTC
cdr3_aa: CASSPGGETQYF

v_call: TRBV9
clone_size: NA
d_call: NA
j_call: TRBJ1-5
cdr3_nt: TGTGCCAGCAGCCAGGGCCTTGGGGATAGCAATCAGCCCCAGCATTTT
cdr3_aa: CASSQGLGDSNQPQHF

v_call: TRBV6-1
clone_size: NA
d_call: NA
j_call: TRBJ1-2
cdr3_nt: TGTGCCAGCAGTGCCCTTCGGGATGGCTACACCTTC
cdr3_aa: CASSALRDGYTF

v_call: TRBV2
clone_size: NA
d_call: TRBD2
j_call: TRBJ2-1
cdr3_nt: TGTGCCAGCAGTGAAGGGGACTACCGATACAATGAGCAGTTCTTC
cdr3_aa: CASSEGDYRYNEQFF

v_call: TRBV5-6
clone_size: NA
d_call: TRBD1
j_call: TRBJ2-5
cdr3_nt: TGTGCCAGCAGCTGGGAGACAGGGACCCAAGAGACCCAGTACTTC
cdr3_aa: CASSWETGTQETQYF

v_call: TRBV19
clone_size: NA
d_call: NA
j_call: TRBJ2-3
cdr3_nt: TGTGCCAGTAGTATAGTCGGTTCTAGAACAGATACGCAGTATTTT
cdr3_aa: CASSIVGSRTDTQYF

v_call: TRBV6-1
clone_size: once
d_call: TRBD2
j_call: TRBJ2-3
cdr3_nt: TGTGCCAGCAGTGGAACCCTAGCGGGAGGGCCGACAGATACGCAGTATTTT
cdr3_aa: CASSGTLAGGPTDTQYF

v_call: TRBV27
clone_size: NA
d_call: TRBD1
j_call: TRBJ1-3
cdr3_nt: TGTGCCAGCTCCCGGACAGGGCCCTCCTTCTCTGGAAACACCATATATTTT
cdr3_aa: CASSRTGPSFSGNTIYF

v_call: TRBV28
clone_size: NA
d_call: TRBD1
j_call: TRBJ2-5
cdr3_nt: TGTGCCAGCAGCTTCTTCGACAGGGGGTACGAGACCCAGTACTTC
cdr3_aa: CASSFFDRGYETQYF

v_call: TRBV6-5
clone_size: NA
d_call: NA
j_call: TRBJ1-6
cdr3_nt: TGTGCCAGCAGTTACGGGACTCTCGGGGTGACACCCCTCCACTTT
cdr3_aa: CASSYGTLGVTPLHF

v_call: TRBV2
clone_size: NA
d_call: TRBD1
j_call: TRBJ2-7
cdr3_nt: TGTGCCAGCAGTGAGGGACAGGGGGCCACCTACGAGCAGTACTTC
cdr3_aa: CASSEGQGATYEQYF

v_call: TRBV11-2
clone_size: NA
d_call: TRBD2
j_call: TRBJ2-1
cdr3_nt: TGTGCCAGCAGCTTAAGTCTAGCGGGGGGGAATGAGCAGTTCTTC
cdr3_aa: CASSLSLAGGNEQFF

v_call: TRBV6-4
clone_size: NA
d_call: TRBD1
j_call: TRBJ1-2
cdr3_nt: TGTGCCAGCAGTGAAGACAGGGGCTATGGCTACACCTTC
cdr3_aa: CASSEDRGYGYTF

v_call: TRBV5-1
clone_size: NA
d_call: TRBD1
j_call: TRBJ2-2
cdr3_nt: TGCGCCAGCAGCCCCGGGACAGAGAACACCGGGGAGCTGTTTTTT
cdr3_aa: CASSPGTENTGELFF

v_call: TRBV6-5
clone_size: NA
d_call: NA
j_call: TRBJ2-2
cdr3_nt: TGTGCCAGCAGTTACTCTCCACGGCAGGGGACCGGGGAGCTGTTTTTT
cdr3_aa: CASSYSPRQGTGELFF

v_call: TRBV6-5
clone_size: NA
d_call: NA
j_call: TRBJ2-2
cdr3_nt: TGTGCCAGCAGTTCGGGACTGACCGGGGAGCTGTTTTTT
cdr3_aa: CASSSGLTGELFF

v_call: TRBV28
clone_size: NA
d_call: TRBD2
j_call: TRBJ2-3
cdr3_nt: TGTGCCACCCTCGAGTGGGAGGGGTCCGATACGCAGTATTTT
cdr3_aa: CATLEWEGSDTQYF

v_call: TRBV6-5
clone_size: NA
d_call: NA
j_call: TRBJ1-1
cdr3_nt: TGTGCCAGCAGTGGGGTGGGGGGACCGAACACTGAAGCTTTCTTT
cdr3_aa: CASSGVGGPNTEAFF

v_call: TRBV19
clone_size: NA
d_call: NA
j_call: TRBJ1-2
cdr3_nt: TGTGCCAGTAGTATAGATCAGAGGGCTGGCTACACCTTC
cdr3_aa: CASSIDQRAGYTF

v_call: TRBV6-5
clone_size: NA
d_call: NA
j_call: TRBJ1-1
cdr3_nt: TGTGCCAGCAGTAGACAGGTAAACACTGAAGCTTTCTTT
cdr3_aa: CASSRQVNTEAFF

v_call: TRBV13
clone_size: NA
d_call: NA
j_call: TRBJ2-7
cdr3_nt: TGTGCCAGCAGCTTATCAATTTCACGGGGCTCCTACGAGCAGTACTTC
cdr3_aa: CASSLSISRGSYEQYF

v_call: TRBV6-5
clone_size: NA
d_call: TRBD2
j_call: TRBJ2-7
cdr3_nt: TGTGCCAGCAGTTTTATTCAGCGGGATCAACGAGGCGAGCAGTACTTC
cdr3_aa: CASSFIQRDQRGEQYF

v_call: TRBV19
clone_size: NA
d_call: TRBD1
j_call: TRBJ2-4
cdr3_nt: TGTGCCAGTAGTATAGTGGGACAGGGGAACATTCAGTACTTC
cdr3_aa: CASSIVGQGNIQYF

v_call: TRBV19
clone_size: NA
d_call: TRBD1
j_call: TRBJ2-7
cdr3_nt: TGTGCCAGTAGTAGAGGACAGGGAGCCTACTACGAGCAGTACTTC
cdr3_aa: CASSRGQGAYYEQYF

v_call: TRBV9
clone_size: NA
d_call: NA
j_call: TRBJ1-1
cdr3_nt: TGTGCCAGCAGCGTAGTGGCAGGGATCATGAACACTGAAGCTTTCTTT
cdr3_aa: CASSVVAGIMNTEAFF

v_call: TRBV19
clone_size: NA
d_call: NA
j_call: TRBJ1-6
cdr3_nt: TGTGCCAGTAGTTCAAGTGGCTCACCCCTCCACTTT
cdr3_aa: CASSSSGSPLHF

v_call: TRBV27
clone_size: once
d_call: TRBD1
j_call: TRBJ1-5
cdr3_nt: TGTGCCAGCAGTAAGGGACAGGGCAATCAGCCCCAGCATTTT
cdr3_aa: CASSKGQGNQPQHF

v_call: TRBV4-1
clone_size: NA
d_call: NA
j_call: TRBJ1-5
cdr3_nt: TGCGCCAGCAGCCAACCGGCGCAGGGGAGCAATCAGCCCCAGCATTTT
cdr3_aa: CASSQPAQGSNQPQHF